The 26 T cell receptor beta chains given below trace back to one sample, sequenced in a study of T-cell reconstitution after alpha-beta-depleted transplantation in children. Unique molecular identifiers were used in preparing the TCRbeta library. TCRdb used MiXCR to reprocess the PCR reads, holding one entry per CDR3 protein. The sample shows 450,000 to 600,000 distinct CDR3 sequences, over 9.5% of them seen only once. Sequenced material: PBMCs, taken before TCRalphabeta/CD19-depleted stem cell transplant. The receptor set was obtained from a child aged 2-9 years with inherited bone marrow failure, due to receive a stem cell transplant.

V usage is TRBV4-3 and J usage is TRBJ2-1; a weak D match, TRBD1 (6 bases). This CDR3 contains 16 residues. Per the germline V gene, CDR1 is LGHNA and CDR2 is YSLEER. Trimming stripped 4 bases from V and 1 base from J, with 14 bases between. The CDR3 here is CASSPFEGGSYNEQFF. Here the CDR3 DNA reads TGCGCCAGCAGCCCGTTTGAAGGGGGATCCTACAATGAGCAGTTCTTC.

As to this clonotype: A much bigger clone sits one base away, suggesting this may be a read error. Here the CDR3 omits its conserved ending phenylalanine or tryptophan, so a read error is the likely source. The V call is TRBV5-1, the J call TRBJ2-1; 7 bases are a match to TRBD2. Germline lookup yields CDR1 SGHRS and CDR2 YFSETQ. The CDR3 runs to 15 residues. Germline trimming cut 0 bases from V and 12 bases from J; bases unmatched to any gene: 12. CDR3 in DNA: TGCGCCAGCAGCTTGGCCGGAGAAATAGTAGCGGGGCAGTTCTGC. As protein: CASSLAGEIVAGQFC.

This clonotype has ten or more counts. The V gene is TRBV7-2, the J gene TRBJ2-1, with 12 bases that match TRBD2. Per germline, CDR1 SGHTA and CDR2 FQGNSA. The J segment lost 0 bases and the V segment lost 4 bases, leaving 4 bases of the junction unmatched. This CDR3 is built from 17 residues. In DNA, the CDR3 is TGTGCCAGCAGCTCTAGCGGGAGGGTTAGCTCCTACAATGAGCAGTTCTTC. It specifies CASSSSGRVSSYNEQFF. The complete variable domain, with remaining parts taken from reference TRBV7-2 and TRBJ2-1, reads GAGVSQSPSNKVTEKGKDVELRCDPISGHTALYWYRQSLGQGLEFLIYFQGNSAPDKSGLPSDRFSAERTGGSVSTLTIQRTQQEDSAVYLCASSSSGRVSSYNEQFFGPGTRLTVL.

Turning to this clonotype: A much larger clone differs from this one at a single base, so this may be a read error. The rearrangement links TRBV4-3 to TRBJ2-5, with 8 bases matching TRBD1. V gave up 3 bases and J gave up 2 bases; unmatched junction bases: 5. The CDR3 runs to 15 residues. Germline values: CDR1 LGHNA, CDR2 YSLEER. The CDR3 is CASSQMTGVQETQYF. In DNA, the CDR3 is TGCGCCAGCAGCCAGATGACAGGGGTACAAGAGACCCAGTACTTC.

To note about this clonotype: Possible read error: a much larger clone is one base away. The rearrangement links TRBV4-3 to TRBJ2-7; perhaps D is TRBD1 or TRBD2 (6 bases each). Germline CDR1 is LGHNA and CDR2 is YSLEER. The CDR3 is made up of 15 amino acids. CDR3 in amino acids: CASRQGQGTFYEQYF. The CDR3 DNA reads TGCGCCAGCAGACAAGGGCAGGGGACTTTTTACGAGCAGTACTTC.

The table lists this clonotype with many counts. This chain uses TRBV4-2 with TRBJ2-5; perhaps D is TRBD1 or TRBD2 (5 bases each). CDR3 length: 15 amino acids. CDR1 LGHNA and CDR2 YNFKEQ come from the germline V gene. V was cut by 2 bases and J by 4 bases, with 14 bases left in between. The DNA of the CDR3 is TGTGCCAGCAGCCAAAATCTCCGGGGACGAGAGACCCAGTACTTC. Protein sequence: CASSQNLRGRETQYF.

Many counts were recorded for this clonotype. The chain carries TRBV10-3 and TRBJ1-1; D perhaps matches TRBD1 (6 bases). V shed 3 bases and J shed 4 bases, with 9 bases lying between them. This CDR3 has 13 residues. Germline CDR1 is ENHRY and CDR2 is SYGVKD. This chain's CDR3 is CAISDGGGTEAFF. CDR3 bases: TGTGCCATCAGTGACGGAGGGGGCACTGAAGCTTTCTTT.

The chain carries TRBV19 and TRBJ1-5; D unclear. The CDR3 is made up of 13 amino acids. Germline V gives CDR1 LNHDA, CDR2 SQIVND (reference sequence). The germline V and J ends were trimmed by 5 bases and 6 bases, with 11 bases remaining between them. In DNA, the CDR3 is TGTGCCAGTAGTGTAACATCTAGTCAGCCCCAGCATTTT. This translates into CASSVTSSQPQHF.

This chain connects TRBV30 to TRBJ1-4; D is unclear. This CDR3 region has 13 residues. Germline loops: CDR1 GTSNPN, CDR2 SVGIG (reference sequence). V was trimmed by 0 bases and J by 8 bases, leaving 10 bases between them. CDR3 sequence reads: CAWSVRHPEKLFF. The CDR3 nucleotides read TGTGCCTGGAGTGTACGACACCCCGAAAAACTGTTTTTT.

This clonotype was recorded at least ten times. This chain links TRBV29-1 with TRBJ2-7, with 10 nucleotides matching TRBD2. V gave up 4 bases and J gave up 2 bases; unmatched junction bases: 5. CDR3 length: 14 residues. CDR1 and CDR2 from the germline V gene are SQVTM and ANQGSEA. CDR3 DNA sequence: TGCAGCGTTGGTGGGACTAGCGTAACCTACGAGCAGTACTTC. The encoded protein is CSVGGTSVTYEQYF.

The sample holds many counts of this clonotype. The genes are TRBV6-5 and TRBJ2-1, with D tentatively TRBD2 (7 bases). CDR1 is MNHEY, CDR2 SVGAGI, per germline. V was trimmed by 3 bases and J by 3 bases, leaving 24 bases between them. The CDR3 contains 19 residues. This CDR3 reads CASSYSSWRGGTYYNEQFF. The CDR3, as DNA: TGTGCCAGCAGTTATAGTTCTTGGAGGGGGGGGACATACTACAATGAGCAGTTCTTC.

The chain is built from TRBV24-1 and TRBJ1-3; no firm D call. Looked up from germline, CDR1 is KGHDR and CDR2 is SFDVKD. This CDR3 comprises 14 residues. V lost 4 bases and J lost 1, with 7 bases in between. CDR3: CATSDYKSGNTIYF. CDR3 DNA sequence: TGTGCCACCAGTGACTACAAATCTGGAAACACCATATATTTT.

Comments on this clonotype: A much larger clone lies one base from this, so it may be a read error. V is TRBV4-3 and J is TRBJ2-7; no definite D call. This CDR3 comprises 16 residues. V was clipped by 1 base and J by 0 bases, with 13 bases between them. CDR1 LGHNA and CDR2 YSLEER come from the germline V gene. CDR3 loop: CASSQAFAVLSYEQYF. DNA of the CDR3: TGCGCCAGCAGCCAAGCCTTCGCGGTACTCTCCTACGAGCAGTACTTC.

This clonotype was detected many times. The gene calls are TRBV5-5 and TRBJ1-5, with D possibly being TRBD1 (6 bases). Trimming shortened V by 1 base and J by 5 bases, and 16 bases separated the two germline ends. CDR3 length equals 16 residues. Germline V CDR1 and CDR2: SGHKS, YYEKEE (reference sequence). DNA of the CDR3: TGTGCCAGCAGCTTGATATACGGGGGCGGTCATCAGCCCCAGCATTTT. Translated: CASSLIYGGGHQPQHF.

The rearrangement links TRBV5-1 to TRBJ2-5; D possibly matches TRBD1 or TRBD2 (5 bases each). The germline V gene has CDR1 SGHRS and CDR2 YFSETQ. The germline V and J ends were trimmed by 7 bases and 5 bases, with 18 bases remaining between them. The CDR3 is 14 residues long. CDR3 residues: CASRSGSSRETQYF. CDR3 DNA: TGCGCCAGCCGGTCAGGGAGTTCTAGGGAGACCCAGTACTTC.

This clonotype has a count of ten or more. The chain uses TRBV11-3 and TRBJ2-2, with D possibly being TRBD1 (6 bases). The CDR3 totals 16 residues. Trimming removed 2 bases from V and 1 base from J, with 11 bases in between. Germline lookup yields CDR1 SGHNT and CDR2 YENEEA. The CDR3 DNA sequence: TGTGCCAGCAGCTTATCTCCGGGACAGAACACCGGGGAGCTGTTTTTT. As protein: CASSLSPGQNTGELFF.

This clonotype has ten or more counts. The chain has TRBV4-2 and TRBJ2-1, with D possibly matching TRBD2 (5 bases). Trimming removed 0 bases from V and 8 bases from J, with 17 bases in between. This CDR3 region has 16 residues. The V gene's germline CDR1 is LGHNA and CDR2 YNFKEQ. This CDR3 reads CASSQEQRRPVDEQFF. CDR3 coding DNA: TGTGCCAGCAGCCAAGAACAGCGGAGGCCCGTCGATGAGCAGTTCTTC.

This clonotype was counted ten times or more. This chain links TRBV24-1 with TRBJ2-1; 8 nucleotides agree with TRBD2. The J segment lost 3 bases and the V segment lost 6 bases, leaving 0 bases of the junction unmatched. CDR1 and CDR2 from the germline V gene are KGHDR and SFDVKD. The CDR3 has 13 residues. The CDR3: CATSTSGYNEQFF. The DNA of the CDR3 is TGTGCCACCAGTACTAGCGGCTACAATGAGCAGTTCTTC.

This clonotype came up many times. CDR3 protein: CSVERQGIYNEQFF. The CDR3 bases are TGCAGCGTTGAAAGACAGGGCATCTACAATGAGCAGTTCTTC. The chain recombines TRBV29-1 with TRBJ2-1, with 7 bases matching TRBD1. V shed 2 bases, J shed 3 bases, and the junction held 4 bases outside the gene matches. The length of the CDR3 is 14 residues. Per germline, CDR1 SQVTM and CDR2 ANQGSEA.

V is TRBV2 and J is TRBJ1-5; 7 nucleotides line up with TRBD1. Germline CDR1 reads SNHLY; CDR2 reads FYNNEI. With V trimmed by 3 bases and J by 7 bases, 9 bases remained unmatched. The CDR3 length is 15 residues. DNA for the CDR3: TGTGCCAGCAGTGAGGCAGGGGGAGGAAGGCAGCCCCAGCATTTT. Encoded protein: CASSEAGGGRQPQHF.

Ten or more counts support this clonotype. This chain joins TRBV6-5 and TRBJ2-1; the D gene is possibly TRBD1 (5 bases). V shed 0 bases and J shed 7 bases, with 10 bases lying between them. The CDR3 sequence is 14 residues long. Germline-derived CDR1 and CDR2 are MNHEY and SVGAGI. CDR3 in DNA: TGTGCCAGCAGTTACTCGCGTGCAGGGAATGAGCAGTTCTTC. Translation gives CASSYSRAGNEQFF.

V gene TRBV9 combines with J gene TRBJ2-2; no clear D. The CDR3 extends over 14 amino acids. Germline V gene sequence: CDR1 SGDLS, CDR2 YYNGEE. V lost 0 bases to trimming and J lost 7 bases, with 10 bases between them. CDR3 loop: CASSVAAAYGELFF. DNA for the CDR3: TGTGCCAGCAGCGTAGCGGCAGCTTACGGGGAGCTGTTTTTT.

This clonotype was observed at least ten times. The chain employs TRBV7-9 and TRBJ2-5, with 15 bases matching TRBD2. In germline, CDR1 is SEHNR, CDR2 FQNEAQ (reference sequence). J gave up 4 bases and V 5 bases, and 8 bases lay outside the gene matches. This CDR3 spans 17 amino acids. CDR3 region: CASSAGLAGGPRETQYF. The CDR3 DNA sequence: TGTGCCAGCAGCGCCGGACTAGCGGGAGGGCCACGAGAGACCCAGTACTTC.

This clonotype was counted between two and nine times. This rearrangement joins TRBV5-1 to TRBJ1-5; D is undetermined. The CDR3 consists of 14 residues. CDR1 and CDR2 (germline): SGHRS, YFSETQ. Trimming stripped 0 bases from V and 5 bases from J, with 9 bases between. The CDR3 spells CASSLAGSDQPQHF. The CDR3 DNA follows: TGCGCCAGCAGCTTGGCTGGGTCGGATCAGCCCCAGCATTTT.

This clonotype has more than one count but fewer than ten. The chain combines TRBV30 with TRBJ2-1; D perhaps matches TRBD1 (6 bases). The ends were cut back, 5 bases at V and 7 bases at J, with 9 bases in the middle. The germline gives CDR1 GTSNPN, CDR2 SVGIG (reference sequence). CDR3 size: 11 residues. CDR3: CAWGRGNEQFF. DNA for the CDR3: TGTGCCTGGGGCAGGGGTAATGAGCAGTTCTTC. Using reference TRBV30 and TRBJ2-1 for the parts outside the CDR3, the full variable domain is SQTIHQWPATLVQPVGSPLSLECTVEGTSNPNLYWYRQAAGRGLQLLFYSVGIGQISSEVPQNLSASRPQDRQFILSSKKLLLSDSGFYLCAWGRGNEQFFGPGTRLTVL.

This clonotype was observed a few times. This chain links TRBV29-1 with TRBJ2-7; possible D gene TRBD1, 5 bases. Trimming removed 7 bases from V and 5 bases from J, with 15 bases in between. This CDR3 has 12 amino acids. Germline V gene data show CDR1 as SQVTM and CDR2 as ANQGSEA. The CDR3 protein is CSAQLQVNEQYF. The CDR3 coding sequence is TGCAGCGCACAACTACAGGTTAACGAGCAGTACTTC.